This T cell receptor (beta chain) was sequenced in a study of shared clonotypes between healthy human individuals. Trimming removed 0 bases at V and 0 bases at J, with 4 bases between. This CDR3 has 14 residues. Germline assignment: CDR1 MNHNS and CDR2 SASEGT. Clones were read by immunoSEQ multiplex PCR, and TCRdb kept only the in-frame ones, dropping some. The sample shows 2 million to 3 million clones, more than 85% of them seen only once. This clone was observed a single time. Sequenced sample: naive CD4+ T cells from PBMCs. Specified subset: CD45RA+ positively selected. V and J are TRBV6-1 and TRBJ2-3; D gene unclear. The sequence derives from a man in his late teens or twenties in good health. Some clones in this sample may be carry-over from other donors' samples. Here the CDR3 reads CASSEATSTDTQYF. In nucleotides, the CDR3 is TGTGCCAGCAGTGAAGCAACTAGCACAGATACGCAGTATTTT.